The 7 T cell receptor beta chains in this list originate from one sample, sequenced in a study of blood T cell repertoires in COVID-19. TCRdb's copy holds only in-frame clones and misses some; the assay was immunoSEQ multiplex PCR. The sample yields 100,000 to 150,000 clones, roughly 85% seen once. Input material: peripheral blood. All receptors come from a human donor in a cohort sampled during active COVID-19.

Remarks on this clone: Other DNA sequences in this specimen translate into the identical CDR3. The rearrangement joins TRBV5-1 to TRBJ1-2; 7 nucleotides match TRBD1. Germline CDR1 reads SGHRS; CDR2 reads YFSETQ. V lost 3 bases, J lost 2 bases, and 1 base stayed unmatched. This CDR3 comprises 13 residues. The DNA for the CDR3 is TGCGCCAGCAGCTCGACAGGGAACTATGGCTACACCTTC. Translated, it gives CASSSTGNYGYTF.

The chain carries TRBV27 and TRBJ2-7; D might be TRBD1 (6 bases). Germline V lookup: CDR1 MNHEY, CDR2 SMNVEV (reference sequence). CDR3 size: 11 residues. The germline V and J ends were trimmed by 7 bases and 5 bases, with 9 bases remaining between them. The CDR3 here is CASNRVDEQYF. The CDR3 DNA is TGTGCCAGCAACAGGGTAGACGAGCAGTACTTC.

The CDR3 protein is CASSFGQTYGYTF. For the CDR3, the DNA is TGTGCCAGCAGCTTCGGCCAGACTTATGGCTACACCTTC. V and J are TRBV7-8 and TRBJ1-2; D is ambiguous. In germline, CDR1 is SGHVS, CDR2 FQNEAQ. The V and J ends lost 3 bases and 5 bases respectively, with 10 bases between them. CDR3 length equals 13 residues.

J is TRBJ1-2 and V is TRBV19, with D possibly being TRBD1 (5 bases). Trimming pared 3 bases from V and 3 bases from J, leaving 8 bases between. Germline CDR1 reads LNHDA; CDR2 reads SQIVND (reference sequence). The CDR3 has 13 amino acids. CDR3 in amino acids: CASSISRDYGYTF. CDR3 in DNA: TGTGCCAGTAGTATTAGCAGGGACTATGGCTACACCTTC. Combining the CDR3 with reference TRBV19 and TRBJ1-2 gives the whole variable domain DGGITQSPKYLFRKEGQNVTLSCEQNLNHDAMYWYRQDPGQGLRLIYYSQIVNDFQKGDIAEGYSVSREKKESFPLTVTSAQKNPTAFYLCASSISRDYGYTFGSGTRLTVV.

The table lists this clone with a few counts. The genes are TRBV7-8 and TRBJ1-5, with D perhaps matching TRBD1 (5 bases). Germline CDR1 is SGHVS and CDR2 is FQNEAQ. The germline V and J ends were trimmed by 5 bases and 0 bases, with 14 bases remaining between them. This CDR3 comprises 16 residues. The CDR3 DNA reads TGTGCCAGCAGCCCACCGACAGAGTATAGCAATCAGCCCCAGCATTTT. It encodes CASSPPTEYSNQPQHF.

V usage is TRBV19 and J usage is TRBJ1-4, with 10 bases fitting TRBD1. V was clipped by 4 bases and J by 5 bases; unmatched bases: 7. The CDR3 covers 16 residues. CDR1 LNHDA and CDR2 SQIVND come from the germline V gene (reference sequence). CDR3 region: CASSTGTGARNEKLFF. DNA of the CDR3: TGTGCCAGTAGTACAGGGACAGGGGCCCGGAATGAAAAACTGTTTTTT. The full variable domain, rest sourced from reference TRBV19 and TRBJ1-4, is DGGITQSPKYLFRKEGQNVTLSCEQNLNHDAMYWYRQDPGQGLRLIYYSQIVNDFQKGDIAEGYSVSREKKESFPLTVTSAQKNPTAFYLCASSTGTGARNEKLFFGSGTQLSVL.

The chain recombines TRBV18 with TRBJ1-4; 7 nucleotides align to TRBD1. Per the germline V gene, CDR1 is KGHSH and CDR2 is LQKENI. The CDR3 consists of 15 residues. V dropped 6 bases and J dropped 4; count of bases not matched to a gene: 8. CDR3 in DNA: TGTGCCAGCTCCCCGGGACAGCTCATTAATGAAAAACTGTTTTTT. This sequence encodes CASSPGQLINEKLFF.